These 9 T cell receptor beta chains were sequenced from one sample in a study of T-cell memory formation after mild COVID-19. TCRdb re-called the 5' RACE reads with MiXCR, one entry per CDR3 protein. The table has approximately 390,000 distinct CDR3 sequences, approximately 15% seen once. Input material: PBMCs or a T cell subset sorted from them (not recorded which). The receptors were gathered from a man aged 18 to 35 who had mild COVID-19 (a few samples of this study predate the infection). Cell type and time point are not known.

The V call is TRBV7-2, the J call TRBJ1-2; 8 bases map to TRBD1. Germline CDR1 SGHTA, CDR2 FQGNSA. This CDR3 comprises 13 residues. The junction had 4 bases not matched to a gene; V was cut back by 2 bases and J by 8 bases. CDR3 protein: CASSLLQGVGYTF. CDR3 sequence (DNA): TGTGCCAGCAGCTTATTACAGGGGGTAGGCTACACCTTC.

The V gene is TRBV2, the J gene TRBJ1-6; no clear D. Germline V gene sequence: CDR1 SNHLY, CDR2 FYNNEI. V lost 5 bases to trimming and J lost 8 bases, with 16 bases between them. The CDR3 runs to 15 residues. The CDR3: CASSQLGGRDSPLHF. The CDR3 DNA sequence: TGTGCCAGCAGTCAATTAGGAGGCCGGGATTCACCCCTCCACTTT.

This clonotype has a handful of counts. The CDR3 DNA sequence: TGTGCCACCCGCCTGAGTGGGGACACTGAAGCTTTCTTT. This encodes CATRLSGDTEAFF. V is TRBV10-3 and J is TRBJ1-1; D remains unclear. Trimming took 10 bases from V and 3 from J, leaving 15 bases between them. CDR3 length: 13 residues. The germline gives CDR1 ENHRY, CDR2 SYGVKD.

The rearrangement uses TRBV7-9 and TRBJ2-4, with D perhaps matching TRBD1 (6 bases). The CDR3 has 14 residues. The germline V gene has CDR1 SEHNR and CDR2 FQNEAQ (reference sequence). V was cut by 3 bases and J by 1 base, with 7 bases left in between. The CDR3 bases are TGTGCCAGCAGCTTCGACAGGGCCAAAAACATTCAGTACTTC. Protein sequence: CASSFDRAKNIQYF.

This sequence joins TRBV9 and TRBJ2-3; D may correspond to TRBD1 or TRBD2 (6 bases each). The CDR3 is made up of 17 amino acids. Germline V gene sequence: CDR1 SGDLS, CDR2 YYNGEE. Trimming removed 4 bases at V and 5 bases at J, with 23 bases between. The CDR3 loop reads CASSPLPTPGAKDTQYF. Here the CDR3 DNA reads TGTGCCAGCAGCCCCCTGCCCACCCCGGGGGCAAAAGATACGCAGTATTTT.

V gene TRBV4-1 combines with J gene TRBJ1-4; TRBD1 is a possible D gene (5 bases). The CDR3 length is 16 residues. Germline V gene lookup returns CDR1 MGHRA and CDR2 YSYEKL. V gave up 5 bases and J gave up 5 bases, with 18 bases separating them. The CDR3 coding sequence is TGCGCCAGCAGCTCAGCGTCCGGGACGCTCAATGAAAAACTGTTTTTT. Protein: CASSSASGTLNEKLFF.

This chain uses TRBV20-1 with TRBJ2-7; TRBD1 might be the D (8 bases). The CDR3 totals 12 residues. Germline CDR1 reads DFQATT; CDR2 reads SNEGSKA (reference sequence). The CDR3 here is CSIQGGTDEQYV. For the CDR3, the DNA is TGCAGCATACAGGGGGGGACGGACGAGCAGTACGTC.

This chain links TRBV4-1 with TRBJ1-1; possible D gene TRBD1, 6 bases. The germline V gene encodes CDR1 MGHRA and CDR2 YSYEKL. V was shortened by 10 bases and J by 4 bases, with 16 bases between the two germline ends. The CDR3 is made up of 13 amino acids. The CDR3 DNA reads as TGCGCCACCCAACGGGGGCCCGGCACTGAAGCTTTCTTT. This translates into CATQRGPGTEAFF.

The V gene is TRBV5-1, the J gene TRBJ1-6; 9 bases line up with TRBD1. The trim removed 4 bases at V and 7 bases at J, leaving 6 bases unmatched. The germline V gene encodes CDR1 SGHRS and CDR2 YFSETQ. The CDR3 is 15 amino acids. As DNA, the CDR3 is TGCGCCAGCAGCCTTTGGACAGGGGCCAATTCACCCCTCCACTTT. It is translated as CASSLWTGANSPLHF. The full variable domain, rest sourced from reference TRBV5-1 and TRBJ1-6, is KAGVTQTPRYLIKTRGQQVTLSCSPISGHRSVSWYQQTPGQGLQFLFEYFSETQRNKGNFPGRFSGRQFSNSRSEMNVSTLELGDSALYLCASSLWTGANSPLHFGNGTRLTVT.